Described below is a single T cell receptor (beta chain) sequence and its context. The antigen remains undetermined. The data stem from a study of blood T cells in healthy people across ages. General study results and limits: Researchers report that TCR beta diversity correlated strongly with naive T cell percentage. Unsorted PBMCs blocked a conclusive comparison of naive and antigen-experienced cells.

CDR1 and CDR2 (germline): PRHDT, FYEKMQ (reference sequence). V shed 3 bases and J shed 4 bases, with 12 bases lying between them. This CDR3 is built from 15 residues. Caucasian individuals from Russia who were healthy and aged 6 to 90 acted as donors. A second PCR, run for roughly 7 to 11 cycles, used a sample-barcoded 5' primer plus a J-beta primer mix. A tag from a template-switch adaptor with 12 random nucleotides marked each cDNA molecule. TCRdb fed the 5' RACE reads into MiXCR, producing one record per CDR3 protein. Among around 990,000 distinct CDR3 sequences listed, 25% were seen once. Another study also made use of these data, one on T cells of mothers and their children.

The source of this sequence is a girl aged 2 to 10 in good health. Sequencing was performed on blood. The V gene is TRBV13, the J gene TRBJ2-2; a weak D match, TRBD1 (6 bases). The CDR3 region has the DNA TGTGCCAGCAGCTTGGTACAGGGTGGCACCGGGGAGCTGTTTTTT. Translated: CASSLVQGGTGELFF.